This paragraph covers one TCR beta chain sequence. The target antigen is unknown. V was cut by 4 bases and J by 2 bases, with 15 bases left in between. The germline V gene encodes CDR1 MNHEY and CDR2 SMNVEV (reference sequence). There are 15 residues in the CDR3. This entry is derived from a study of OX40 agonist ivuxolimab in advanced cancers. Looking at the study overall: Patients were given ivuxolimab, an antibody that agonizes OX40 (CD134). Therapy given before enrollment (anti-PD-1, anti-PD-L1 or anti-CTLA-4) was allowed, and over 35% had some. Study results and limitations: Some nonresponders likewise displayed low normalized T-cell clonal expansion.

Libraries were prepared by immunoSEQ multiplex PCR; TCRdb keeps only in-frame clonotypes and omits some of them. The sample carries roughly 69,000 clones, over 80% recorded once. Sampled blood was obtained at baseline, cycle 4 day 1, and cycle 7 day 1. Sequenced material: CD4+ or CD8+ T cells sorted from blood, taken in a trial of the OX40 agonist ivuxolimab. The clonotype was recovered from an adult with an advanced solid tumor such as melanoma, head and neck, liver or kidney cancer. The genes are TRBV27 and TRBJ2-7; D is perhaps TRBD2 (6 bases). The CDR3 nucleotides read TGTGCCAGCAGTTCTACCCCGACTAGTGCCTACGAGCAGTACTTC. It translates to CASSSTPTSAYEQYF.